This TCR beta chain originates from a study of blood T cell repertoires in COVID-19. Seattle-derived patients entered the study during active infection and were followed longitudinally. In the authors' methods: It was from reference gene primer amplification that nucleated cell counts were estimated. TCRdb's table, derived via immunoSEQ multiplex PCR, lists solely in-frame clones and lacks some. Clonal size and the V and J genes are those of that table, whereas D and trimming came from the DNA. Of fewer than 200,000 clones listed, around four fifths are singletons. This CDR3 region has 16 residues. Germline values: CDR1 SGHTA, CDR2 FQGNSA. V lost 5 bases and J lost 2, with 15 bases in between.

What was sequenced was peripheral blood. The TCR sequence derives from a woman at least 80 years old with COVID-19, enrolled during active disease. The chain employs TRBV7-2 and TRBJ2-2, with TRBD2 as a possible D gene (6 bases). The CDR3 DNA is TGTGCCAGCAGCCTTTACCTAGCGAGTAACACCGGGGAGCTGTTTTTT. This codes for CASSLYLASNTGELFF.